Listed here are 25 T cell receptor beta chains from one sample, sequenced in a study of T cells in Graves' hyperthyroidism and ophthalmopathy. Researchers took RNA transcripts and amplified the TCR beta CDR3 regions from them. HTBI primers were used for first-round RT-PCR of the TCR CDR3. TCRdb reprocessed the multiplex PCR reads with MiXCR, giving one entry per CDR3 protein. The sample comprises under 300,000 distinct CDR3 sequences, more than 10% of which are singletons, and roughly 8% rests with the top ten. The source material was blood. All receptors derive from a woman aged 25 to 39 with Graves' hyperthyroidism that later progressed to Graves' ophthalmopathy.

This clonotype was observed many times. The chain has TRBV3-1 and TRBJ1-5, with D maybe TRBD1 (5 bases). CDR3 length equals 14 residues. CDR1 is LGHDT, CDR2 YNNKEL, per germline (reference sequence). Trimming took off 1 base at V and 6 bases at J, with 10 bases between the two ends. In DNA, the CDR3 is TGTGCCAGCAGCCAAGGGGGCATGAGTCAGCCCCAGCATTTT. Its protein product is CASSQGGMSQPQHF.

The chain joins TRBV6-1 to TRBJ2-2; D gene uncertain. The V gene's germline CDR1 is MNHNS and CDR2 SASEGT. Trimming removed 5 bases from V and 3 bases from J, with 10 bases in between. This CDR3 is built from 14 residues. CDR3 nucleotides: TGTGCCAGCAGTTTAAACAGAGACACCGGGGAGCTGTTTTTT. Translating it yields CASSLNRDTGELFF.

This chain connects TRBV5-1 to TRBJ1-4; 10 bases fit TRBD1. Germline lookup yields CDR1 SGHRS and CDR2 YFSETQ. This CDR3 contains 15 residues. The J segment lost 6 bases and the V segment lost 2 bases, leaving 4 bases of the junction unmatched. The CDR3 coding sequence is TGCGCCAGCAGCTTATCCGGGACAGGGGATGAAAAACTGTTTTTT. Translation: CASSLSGTGDEKLFF.

There are a few counts of this clonotype. The chain has TRBV2 and TRBJ2-2; a weak D match, TRBD1 (5 bases). V gave up 5 bases and J gave up 3 bases, with 16 bases separating them. Germline V gene sequence: CDR1 SNHLY, CDR2 FYNNEI. The CDR3 sequence is 16 residues long. CDR3 coding DNA: TGTGCCAGCAGTCCGATGTCAGGGATCGACACCGGGGAGCTGTTTTTT. Its translation: CASSPMSGIDTGELFF.

There are a few counts of this clonotype. The chain couples TRBV10-3 to TRBJ2-5; D gene ambiguous. In germline, CDR1 is ENHRY, CDR2 SYGVKD. V was cut by 4 bases and J by 0 bases, with 9 bases left in between. This CDR3 spans 14 amino acids. This chain's CDR3 is CAISGAENQETQYF. The CDR3, as DNA: TGTGCCATCAGTGGCGCGGAGAACCAAGAGACCCAGTACTTC.

This clonotype was observed a few times. Mismatch with germline at one junction end may stem from a read error. The V and J genes are TRBV7-7 and TRBJ1-1; TRBD1 might be the D (6 bases). The CDR3 runs 19 residues. Per the germline V gene, CDR1 is SSHAT and CDR2 is FNYEAQ (reference sequence). The CDR3 nucleotides are TGTGCTAGCAGATTAAGGCCTTACAGGGTTGGAGGCATGAACACTGAAGCTTTCTTT. Residues: CASRLRPYRVGGMNTEAFF.

This clonotype was detected a few times. The chain links TRBV20-1 to TRBJ2-1; the match to TRBD2 covers 10 bases. Germline assignment: CDR1 DFQATT and CDR2 SNEGSKA (reference sequence). V shed 2 bases and J 8 bases; nucleotides not matched to a gene: 12. This CDR3 is built from 16 residues. In DNA, the CDR3 is TGCAGTGCTAGAAGGAAAGGGGCTAGCGGGAGAGATGAGCAGTTCTTC. Translating gives CSARRKGASGRDEQFF.

This clonotype showed up many times. The gene calls are TRBV6-1 and TRBJ1-4, with 7 bases matching TRBD1. Germline V gene data show CDR1 as MNHNS and CDR2 as SASEGT. The CDR3 extends over 13 amino acids. J lost 7 bases, V lost 6 bases, and 5 bases had no gene match. The CDR3 nucleotides read TGTGCCAGCAGCCAGGGGGATAGTGAAAAACTGTTTTTT. Translated: CASSQGDSEKLFF.

The chain has TRBV19 and TRBJ2-1, with a tentative D call TRBD2 (5 bases). This CDR3 is built from 14 residues. V gave up 3 bases and J gave up 9 bases, with 15 bases separating them. Looked up from germline, CDR1 is LNHDA and CDR2 is SQIVND (reference sequence). CDR3 amino acids: CASSIYGGGFEQFF. The CDR3, as DNA: TGTGCCAGTAGTATCTACGGAGGAGGTTTTGAGCAGTTCTTC.

This clonotype was detected many times. The gene calls are TRBV28 and TRBJ1-1; no clear D. V shed 5 bases and J shed 4 bases, with 11 bases lying between them. This CDR3 has 13 residues. CDR1 is MDHEN, CDR2 SYDVKM, per germline. This chain's CDR3 is CASSPQWVTEAFF. DNA for the CDR3: TGTGCCAGCAGTCCCCAGTGGGTCACTGAAGCTTTCTTT.

This clonotype was seen at least ten times. The V and J genes are TRBV7-8 and TRBJ2-4; the D gene is possibly TRBD2 (6 bases). This CDR3 region has 16 residues. The ends were cut back, 5 bases at V and 1 base at J, with 15 bases in the middle. Germline values: CDR1 SGHVS, CDR2 FQNEAQ. The CDR3 is CASSRGTPGAKNIQYF. CDR3 DNA: TGTGCCAGCAGCCGAGGGACTCCGGGTGCCAAAAACATTCAGTACTTC.

This clonotype was detected ten times or more. The chain has TRBV12-3 or TRBV12-4 and TRBJ2-7; D not certain. Deletions cut 8 bases from V and 4 bases from J, with 9 bases between. The CDR3 runs 11 residues. CDR3: CASGTLYEQYF. The CDR3 bases are TGTGCCAGCGGTACACTATACGAGCAGTACTTC.

This clonotype occurred a few times. The chain combines TRBV6-2 or TRBV6-3 with TRBJ1-5; D might be TRBD1 (5 bases). V was shortened by 7 bases and J by 5 bases, with 21 bases between the two germline ends. CDR1 and CDR2 (germline): MNHEY, SVGEGT. The CDR3 length is 16 residues. The CDR3 reads CASTSKNWDYDQPQHF. DNA for the CDR3: TGTGCCAGCACTTCCAAAAACTGGGACTACGATCAGCCCCAGCATTTT.

This clonotype has a count of ten or more. This sequence joins TRBV2 and TRBJ2-3; D is perhaps TRBD2 (5 bases). CDR3 length: 14 amino acids. Germline V gives CDR1 SNHLY, CDR2 FYNNEI. Trimming took off 4 bases at V and 4 bases at J, with 12 bases between the two ends. CDR3 nucleotide sequence: TGTGCCAGCAGTGGGGGAGCCGGCCCAGATACGCAGTATTTT. Residues: CASSGGAGPDTQYF.

This clonotype was recorded at least ten times. This rearrangement joins TRBV4-1 to TRBJ2-1; D is ambiguous. This CDR3 has 16 amino acids. The germline V gene encodes CDR1 MGHRA and CDR2 YSYEKL. With 2 bases removed from V and 4 bases from J, the gap between germline ends came to 15 bases. The CDR3 coding sequence is TGCGCCAGCAGCCAAAGGAGTGGGCCACCATACAATGAGCAGTTCTTC. This encodes CASSQRSGPPYNEQFF.

This clonotype was seen repeatedly, ten times or more. The rearrangement links TRBV6-1 to TRBJ2-3; maybe TRBD2 (6 bases). The V and J ends lost 2 bases and 5 bases respectively, with 14 bases between them. Germline V gene data show CDR1 as MNHNS and CDR2 as SASEGT. CDR3 size: 15 residues. The CDR3, as DNA: TGTGCCAGCAGTGAACTCGGGGCGGGGAGAGATACGCAGTATTTT. Protein sequence: CASSELGAGRDTQYF.

Regarding this clonotype: This may stem from a read error, because a much larger clone lies one nucleotide away. This chain links TRBV20-1 with TRBJ1-5, with a weak D call TRBD1 (5 bases). The CDR3 is 14 amino acids. Germline CDR1 reads DFQATT; CDR2 reads SNEGSKA (reference sequence). Trimming pared 3 bases from V and 5 bases from J, leaving 14 bases between. CDR3 loop: CSARGDSSDQPQHF. DNA of the CDR3: TGCAGTGCTAGGGGAGACAGTTCCGATCAGCCCCAGCATTTT.

The gene calls are TRBV5-6 and TRBJ2-1; 8 positions match TRBD2. Trimming took 0 bases from V and 10 from J; bases not matched to a gene: 3. Germline assignment: CDR1 SGHDT and CDR2 YYEEEE. CDR3 length: 13 amino acids. The CDR3 loop is CASSLARGGEQFF. In DNA form, the CDR3 reads TGTGCCAGCAGCTTGGCGCGCGGGGGGGAGCAGTTCTTC.

This clonotype was counted between two and nine times. J is TRBJ2-2 and V is TRBV7-9; a possible D gene is TRBD1 (6 bases). The CDR3 runs to 16 residues. Deletions cut 5 bases from V and 5 bases from J, with 18 bases between. Germline CDR1 reads SEHNR; CDR2 reads FQNEAQ (reference sequence). The CDR3: CASSRKGGGSTGELFF. CDR3 sequence (DNA): TGTGCCAGCAGCAGAAAAGGGGGTGGGTCGACCGGGGAGCTGTTTTTT. Full variable domain (missing parts from reference TRBV7-9 and TRBJ2-2): DTGVSQNPRHKITKRGQNVTFRCDPISEHNRLYWYRQTLGQGPEFLTYFQNEAQLEKSRLLSDRFSAERPKGSFSTLEIQRTEQGDSAMYLCASSRKGGGSTGELFFGEGSRLTVL.

As to this clonotype: This may be a read error: a much more frequent sequence differs by one nucleotide. The J gene is TRBJ2-1, the V gene TRBV11-2, with unresolved D. The CDR3 sequence is 13 residues long. Germline V gene lookup returns CDR1 SGHAT and CDR2 FQNNGV. The CDR3, as DNA: TGTGTAACCATAGGGTCCTCCCACAATGAGCAGTTCTTC. Amino acids: CVTIGSSHNEQFF.

This chain connects TRBV7-2 to TRBJ2-1; 8 nucleotides match TRBD2. Germline lookup yields CDR1 SGHTA and CDR2 FQGNSA. The CDR3 spans 17 residues. V shed 5 bases and J 7 bases; nucleotides not matched to a gene: 16. CDR3 sequence: CASSQEPWGSGINEQFF. Here the CDR3 DNA reads TGTGCCAGCAGCCAAGAGCCTTGGGGTAGCGGGATAAATGAGCAGTTCTTC.

This clonotype came up a few times. The gene calls are TRBV2 and TRBJ1-3, with TRBD1 matching 9 bases. This CDR3 has 17 residues. Germline CDR1 reads SNHLY; CDR2 reads FYNNEI. V was clipped by 6 bases and J by 2 bases; unmatched bases: 11. This chain's CDR3 is CASRLRDRDSAGNTIYF. The CDR3 nucleotides are TGTGCCAGCAGACTCCGGGACAGGGATTCGGCTGGAAACACCATATATTTT.

The V and J genes are TRBV12-3 or TRBV12-4 and TRBJ2-1; D is perhaps TRBD2 (6 bases). Trimming pared 6 bases from V and 3 bases from J, leaving 21 bases between. The CDR3 spans 17 residues. The CDR3 sequence is CASSLLIPGEHYNEQFF. Written as DNA, the CDR3 is TGTGCCAGCAGCCTGTTGATACCGGGAGAACACTACAATGAGCAGTTCTTC.

This clonotype occurred many times. The gene calls are TRBV30 and TRBJ2-5; 9 bases agree with TRBD1. V gave up 8 bases and J gave up 5 bases; unmatched junction bases: 9. The germline V gene has CDR1 GTSNPN and CDR2 SVGIG (reference sequence). This CDR3 is built from 13 residues. This chain's CDR3 is CARGTGKRETQYF. Here the CDR3 DNA reads TGTGCCCGCGGGACAGGGAAACGGGAGACCCAGTACTTC.

This clonotype was seen repeatedly, ten times or more. The chain couples TRBV20-1 to TRBJ2-3, with 12 nucleotides matching TRBD2. This CDR3 comprises 15 residues. Trimming cost V 5 bases and J 4 bases; bases outside gene matches: 7. In germline, CDR1 is DFQATT, CDR2 SNEGSKA (reference sequence). DNA for the CDR3: TGCAGTGCTTACCCGACTAGCGGGAGAGCAGATACGCAGTATTTT. Protein sequence: CSAYPTSGRADTQYF.